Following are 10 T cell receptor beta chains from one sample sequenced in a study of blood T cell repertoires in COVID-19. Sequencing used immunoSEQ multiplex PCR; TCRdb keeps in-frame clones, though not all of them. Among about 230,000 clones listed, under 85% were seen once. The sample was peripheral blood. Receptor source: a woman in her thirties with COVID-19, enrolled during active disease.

The CDR3 region is CATTGTSREDEQYF. The CDR3 bases are TGTGCCACCACCGGGACTAGCAGGGAAGACGAGCAGTACTTC. The V and J genes are TRBV10-3 and TRBJ2-7, with 9 bases aligning to TRBD2. This CDR3 is built from 14 residues. J gave up 5 bases and V 10 bases, and 12 bases lay outside the gene matches. Germline assignment: CDR1 ENHRY and CDR2 SYGVKD.

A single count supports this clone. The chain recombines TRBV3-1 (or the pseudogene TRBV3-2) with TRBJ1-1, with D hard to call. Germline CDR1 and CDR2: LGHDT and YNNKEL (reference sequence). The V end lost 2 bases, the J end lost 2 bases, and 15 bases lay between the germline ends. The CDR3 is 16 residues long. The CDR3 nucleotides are TGTGCCAGCAGCCAAACCCATGATACCAGAAACACTGAAGCTTTCTTT. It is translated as CASSQTHDTRNTEAFF.

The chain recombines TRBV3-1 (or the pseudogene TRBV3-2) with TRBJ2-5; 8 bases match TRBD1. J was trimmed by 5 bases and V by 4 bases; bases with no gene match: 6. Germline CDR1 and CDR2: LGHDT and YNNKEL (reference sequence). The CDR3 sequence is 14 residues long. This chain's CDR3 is CASSPQGAGETQYF. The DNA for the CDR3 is TGTGCCAGCAGCCCCCAGGGGGCGGGGGAGACCCAGTACTTC.

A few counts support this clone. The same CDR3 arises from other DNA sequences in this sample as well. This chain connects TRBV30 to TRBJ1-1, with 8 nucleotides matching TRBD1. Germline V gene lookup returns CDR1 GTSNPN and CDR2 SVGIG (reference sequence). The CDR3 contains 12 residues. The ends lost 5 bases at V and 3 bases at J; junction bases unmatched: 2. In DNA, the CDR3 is TGTGCCTGGTCAGGGGGCCACACTGAAGCTTTCTTT. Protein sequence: CAWSGGHTEAFF.

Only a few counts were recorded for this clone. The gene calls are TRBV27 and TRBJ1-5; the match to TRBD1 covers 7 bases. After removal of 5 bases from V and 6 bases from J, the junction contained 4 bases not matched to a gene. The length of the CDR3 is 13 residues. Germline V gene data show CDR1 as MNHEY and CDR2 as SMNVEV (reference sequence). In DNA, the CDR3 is TGTGCCAGCAGTCAGGGGGAGGCTCAGCCCCAGCATTTT. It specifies CASSQGEAQPQHF.

The CDR3 coding sequence is TGCGCCAGCAGCATTGGACAGGGAAATGAAAAACTGTTTTTT. It translates to CASSIGQGNEKLFF. V usage is TRBV5-1 and J usage is TRBJ1-4; 8 positions agree with TRBD1. This CDR3 has 14 amino acids. Per germline, CDR1 SGHRS and CDR2 YFSETQ. Germline trimming cut 4 bases from V and 5 bases from J; bases unmatched to any gene: 4.

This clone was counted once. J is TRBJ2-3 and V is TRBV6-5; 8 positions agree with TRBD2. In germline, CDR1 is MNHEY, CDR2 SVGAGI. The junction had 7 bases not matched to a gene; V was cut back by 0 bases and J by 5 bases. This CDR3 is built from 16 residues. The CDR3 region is CASSYSKAGERDTQYF. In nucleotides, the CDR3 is TGTGCCAGCAGTTACTCGAAAGCGGGAGAGCGAGATACGCAGTATTTT.

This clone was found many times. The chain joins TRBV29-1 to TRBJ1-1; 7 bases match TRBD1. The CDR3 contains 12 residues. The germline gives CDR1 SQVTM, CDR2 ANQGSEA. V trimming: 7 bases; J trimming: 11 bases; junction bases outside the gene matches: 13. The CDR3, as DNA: TGCAGCGCTGACGTGGGACAGCGGCTTGCTTTCTTT. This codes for CSADVGQRLAFF.

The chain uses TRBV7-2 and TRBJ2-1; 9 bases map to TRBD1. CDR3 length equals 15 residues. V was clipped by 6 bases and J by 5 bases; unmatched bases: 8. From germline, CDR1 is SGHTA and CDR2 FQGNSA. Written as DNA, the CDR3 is TGTGCCAGCAGTCAAGGCACAGGGGGCCACAATGAGCAGTTCTTC. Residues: CASSQGTGGHNEQFF.

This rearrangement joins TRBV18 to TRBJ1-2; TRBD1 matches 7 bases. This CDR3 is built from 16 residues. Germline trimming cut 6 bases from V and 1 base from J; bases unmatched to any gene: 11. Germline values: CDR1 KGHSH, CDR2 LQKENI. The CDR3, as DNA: TGTGCCAGCTCCCCTCAAAGGACAGGATTTAACTATGGCTACACCTTC. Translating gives CASSPQRTGFNYGYTF.